This T cell receptor (beta chain) was sequenced for a study of CD8 T cells in ankylosing spondylitis. Overall study results and limits: A TCR beta motif of eight or nine highly homologous variants seemed to mark ankylosing spondylitis blood.

Germline V lookup: CDR1 MGHDK, CDR2 SYGVNS. J lost 4 bases, V lost 7 bases, and 4 bases had no gene match. The CDR3 sequence is 14 residues long. Comment on this clonotype: The antigen remains undetermined.

Quantitative 5'-RACE was performed with molecular barcodes, and it yielded the TCR beta libraries. TCRdb reprocessed the 5' RACE reads with MiXCR, giving one entry per CDR3 protein. Of under 950,000 distinct CDR3 sequences in the sample, under 20% were seen once. The source is a male donor with ankylosing spondylitis. The source material was blood, either unsorted or a sorted T cell fraction (not recorded which). The chain couples TRBV25-1 to TRBJ2-1; 10 nucleotides agree with TRBD1. CDR3 coding DNA: TGTGCCAGCACCGGGACAGGGGCTTACAATGAGCAGTTCTTC. Its translation is CASTGTGAYNEQFF.